These 16 T cell receptor beta chains were all obtained from the same sample, sequenced in a study of OX40 agonist ivuxolimab in advanced cancers. TCRdb's copy holds only in-frame clones and misses some; the assay was immunoSEQ multiplex PCR. The top ten hold roughly 6% of the sample, which has about 69,000 clones, more than 80% seen once. The sequencing used CD4+ or CD8+ T cells sorted from blood, collected in a trial of the OX40 agonist ivuxolimab. The receptors shown here come from an adult with an advanced solid tumor such as melanoma, head and neck, liver or kidney cancer.

J is TRBJ1-1 and V is TRBV9; a possible D gene is TRBD1 (5 bases). Trimming removed 0 bases from V and 1 base from J, with 13 bases in between. The CDR3 contains 16 residues. Germline V gene lookup returns CDR1 SGDLS and CDR2 YYNGEE. CDR3: CASSVASTEPNTEAFF. CDR3 nucleotides: TGTGCCAGCAGCGTAGCATCGACAGAACCGAACACTGAAGCTTTCTTT.

J is TRBJ2-7 and V is TRBV28, with 12 bases identical to TRBD2. Per germline, CDR1 MDHEN and CDR2 SYDVKM. Trimming took 3 bases from V and 4 from J; bases not matched to a gene: 7. The CDR3 runs 16 residues. CDR3 protein: CASSLETSGREYEQYF. The DNA for the CDR3 is TGTGCCAGCAGTTTGGAGACTAGCGGGAGAGAATACGAGCAGTACTTC.

The chain combines TRBV5-1 with TRBJ2-4; D possibly corresponds to TRBD2 (5 bases). Germline loops: CDR1 SGHRS, CDR2 YFSETQ. This CDR3 comprises 12 residues. The ends were cut back, 0 bases at V and 15 bases at J, with 13 bases in the middle. CDR3 coding DNA: TGCGCCAGCAGCTTGGGGCTCCTAGCCCCGTACTTC. It is translated as CASSLGLLAPYF. Filled out from reference TRBV5-1 and TRBJ2-4, the complete variable domain reads KAGVTQTPRYLIKTRGQQVTLSCSPISGHRSVSWYQQTPGQGLQFLFEYFSETQRNKGNFPGRFSGRQFSNSRSEMNVSTLELGDSALYLCASSLGLLAPYFGAGTRLSVL.

This clone was counted a single time. V gene TRBV7-9 combines with J gene TRBJ2-7, with D possibly being TRBD2 (6 bases). This CDR3 is 14 amino acids long. The V gene lost 4 bases and the J gene lost 5 bases, with 15 bases spanning the gap. Germline CDR1 reads SEHNR; CDR2 reads FQNEAQ (reference sequence). CDR3 nucleotide sequence: TGTGCCAGCAGCTCATCCGGGACTGGAAACGAGCAGTACTTC. Its protein is CASSSSGTGNEQYF.

This chain connects TRBV5-1 to TRBJ1-1; D unclear. The germline V gene has CDR1 SGHRS and CDR2 YFSETQ. The V gene lost 4 bases and the J gene lost 3 bases, with 10 bases spanning the gap. The CDR3 extends over 13 amino acids. The CDR3 DNA reads as TGCGCCAGCAGCGCGAAGGACTACACTGAAGCTTTCTTT. Residues: CASSAKDYTEAFF.

The chain carries TRBV28 and TRBJ2-1; D possibly corresponds to TRBD2 (6 bases). This CDR3 contains 15 residues. Germline V CDR1 and CDR2: MDHEN, SYDVKM. Trimming pared 5 bases from V and 4 bases from J, leaving 15 bases between. CDR3 in amino acids: CASSPRLGEYNEQFF. Written as DNA, the CDR3 is TGTGCCAGCAGTCCCCGACTAGGGGAATACAATGAGCAGTTCTTC. The full variable domain, rest sourced from reference TRBV28 and TRBJ2-1, is DVKVTQSSRYLVKRTGEKVFLECVQDMDHENMFWYRQDPGLGLRLIYFSYDVKMKEKGDIPEGYSVSREKKERFSLILESASTNQTSMYLCASSPRLGEYNEQFFGPGTRLTVL.

V and J are TRBV6-5 and TRBJ1-4, with a tentative D call TRBD1 (5 bases). The CDR3 is 12 residues long. The V gene lost 3 bases and the J gene lost 11 bases, with 10 bases spanning the gap. From germline, CDR1 is MNHEY and CDR2 SVGAGI. The CDR3 region is CASSYEGEKLFF. In nucleotides, the CDR3 is TGTGCCAGCAGTTATGAAGGGGAGAAACTGTTTTTT.

This clone came up once. V and J are TRBV5-4 and TRBJ2-3; D is perhaps TRBD1 (5 bases). This CDR3 contains 16 residues. Trimming removed 0 bases at V and 4 bases at J, with 15 bases between. Germline-derived CDR1 and CDR2 are SGHNT and YYREEE (reference sequence). The CDR3 nucleotides read TGTGCCAGCAGCTTGGCTTTGGGCAGGGTTGCAGATACGCAGTATTTT. Translated: CASSLALGRVADTQYF.

This chain connects TRBV4-1 to TRBJ1-4, with 8 bases that match TRBD1. Germline CDR1 MGHRA, CDR2 YSYEKL. This CDR3 has 15 residues. The V gene end was trimmed by 4 bases and the J gene end by 7 bases; junction bases not matched to a gene: 8. CDR3 protein: CASSLRQGASEKLFF. CDR3 nucleotides: TGCGCCAGCAGCCTTCGCCAGGGGGCAAGTGAAAAACTGTTTTTT.

This chain uses TRBV5-4 with TRBJ1-5; maybe TRBD1 (6 bases). The CDR3 has 15 amino acids. The germline V gene has CDR1 SGHNT and CDR2 YYREEE (reference sequence). V lost 2 bases and J 0 bases, leaving 9 bases between the germline ends. CDR3 sequence reads: CASSFGGDSNQPQHF. The CDR3 DNA reads TGTGCCAGCAGCTTTGGGGGCGATAGCAATCAGCCCCAGCATTTT.

The V gene is TRBV30, the J gene TRBJ2-1; 7 nucleotides line up with TRBD1. This CDR3 comprises 12 residues. CDR1 is GTSNPN, CDR2 SVGIG, per germline (reference sequence). The ends lost 5 bases at V and 10 bases at J; junction bases unmatched: 8. The CDR3 DNA reads TGTGCCTGGGACGAGGGGACAGTGGAGCAGTTCTTC. It encodes CAWDEGTVEQFF.

V is TRBV5-1 and J is TRBJ2-7, with D possibly matching TRBD1 (6 bases). Germline assignment: CDR1 SGHRS and CDR2 YFSETQ. The CDR3 is made up of 13 amino acids. Trimming took off 2 bases at V and 3 bases at J, with 9 bases between the two ends. The DNA of the CDR3 is TGCGCCAGCAGCTTCCAACAGGGCTACGAGCAGTACTTC. Protein sequence: CASSFQQGYEQYF. Full variable domain (rest looked up from reference TRBV5-1 and TRBJ2-7): KAGVTQTPRYLIKTRGQQVTLSCSPISGHRSVSWYQQTPGQGLQFLFEYFSETQRNKGNFPGRFSGRQFSNSRSEMNVSTLELGDSALYLCASSFQQGYEQYFGPGTRLTVT.

The rearrangement links TRBV28 to TRBJ1-4; 7 nucleotides line up with TRBD1. The CDR3 runs 13 residues. Trimming cost V 10 bases and J 2 bases; bases outside gene matches: 4. Germline V gene data show CDR1 as MDHEN and CDR2 as SYDVKM. CDR3 residues: CATEGATNEKLFF. The CDR3 DNA is TGTGCCACCGAGGGGGCGACTAATGAAAAACTGTTTTTT.

This clone was seen a single time. This chain joins TRBV5-6 and TRBJ2-1, with 13 bases identical to TRBD2. The ends lost 0 bases at V and 0 bases at J; junction bases unmatched: 0. The CDR3 covers 17 residues. Germline CDR1 is SGHDT and CDR2 is YYEEEE. Here the CDR3 DNA reads TGTGCCAGCAGCTTGGGGACTAGCGGGAGCTCCTACAATGAGCAGTTCTTC. As protein: CASSLGTSGSSYNEQFF.

The J gene is TRBJ1-1, the V gene TRBV11-1, with 7 bases matching TRBD1. This CDR3 comprises 14 residues. V was clipped by 2 bases and J by 7 bases; unmatched bases: 7. In germline, CDR1 is SGHAT, CDR2 FQDESV (reference sequence). As DNA, the CDR3 is TGTGCCAGCAGCTTATATGCAGGGGGGAATGAAGCTTTCTTT. Amino acids: CASSLYAGGNEAFF.

V and J are TRBV7-2 and TRBJ2-1; D unclear. Germline values: CDR1 SGHTA, CDR2 FQGNSA. The V gene lost 0 bases and the J gene lost 5 bases, with 11 bases spanning the gap. The CDR3 extends over 15 amino acids. The CDR3 region is CASSLAGLGNNEQFF. The CDR3 DNA is TGTGCCAGCAGCTTAGCGGGTCTAGGAAACAATGAGCAGTTCTTC.